Below are 24 T cell receptor beta chains sequenced from a single sample in a study of T cell responses to AZD1222 COVID-19 vaccine. Method: immunoSEQ multiplex PCR; TCRdb's copy keeps in-frame clones and lacks some. The sample includes roughly 35,000 clones, about 80% of them seen just once. The material was peripheral blood, obtained 28 days after the second AZD1222 dose. Receptor source: an adult who received the AZD1222 COVID-19 vaccine.

This clone was counted only a few times. CDR3 protein: CATREGPTNEKLFF. The DNA for the CDR3 is TGTGCCACCAGGGAGGGCCCAACTAATGAAAAACTGTTTTTT. The J gene is TRBJ1-4, the V gene TRBV15; D gene ambiguous. Germline V lookup: CDR1 LNHNV, CDR2 YYDKDF (reference sequence). The CDR3 consists of 14 residues. V shed 6 bases and J shed 0 bases, with 8 bases lying between them.

The rearrangement uses TRBV7-2 and TRBJ1-1; D gene unclear. Deletions cut 0 bases from V and 7 bases from J, with 24 bases between. The CDR3 is 18 amino acids. Germline V gene lookup returns CDR1 SGHTA and CDR2 FQGNSA. CDR3 protein: CASSLAGSGRTDLGEAFF. CDR3 coding DNA: TGTGCCAGCAGCTTAGCCGGTTCCGGACGCACCGACCTAGGTGAAGCTTTCTTT.

This sequence joins TRBV24-1 and TRBJ1-5, with D possibly TRBD1 on 5 matching bases. Germline values: CDR1 KGHDR, CDR2 SFDVKD. CDR3 length: 14 residues. The V gene lost 6 bases and the J gene lost 2 bases, with 10 bases spanning the gap. The CDR3 DNA follows: TGTGCCACCAGTCAAAGCAGGGGCAATCAGCCCCAGCATTTT. Protein: CATSQSRGNQPQHF.

The J gene is TRBJ1-6, the V gene TRBV12-3 or TRBV12-4; D remains unclear. Trimming pared 5 bases from V and 10 bases from J, leaving 12 bases between. The CDR3 length is 13 residues. The CDR3 loop reads CASSRQRESPLHF. The CDR3 nucleotides are TGTGCCAGCAGTCGTCAGCGGGAATCACCCCTCCACTTT.

This sequence joins TRBV15 and TRBJ2-7; D gene ambiguous. This CDR3 is 12 amino acids long. V lost 10 bases and J lost 6, with 16 bases in between. Germline V lookup: CDR1 LNHNV, CDR2 YYDKDF (reference sequence). CDR3 nucleotides: TGTGCCATTTGGGGAAGGCGACGCGAGCAGTACGTC. Translation gives CAIWGRRREQYV.

In its sample, this clone was seen once. CDR3 residues: CASNRQGASDQPQHF. Written as DNA, the CDR3 is TGTGCCAGTAACCGACAGGGGGCGAGTGATCAGCCCCAGCATTTT. This chain uses TRBV19 with TRBJ1-5; 10 positions agree with TRBD1. The CDR3 consists of 15 residues. The germline gives CDR1 LNHDA, CDR2 SQIVND (reference sequence). The V and J ends lost 7 bases and 5 bases, in that order; junction bases with no gene match: 8.

This clone showed up just once. This chain connects TRBV21-1 to TRBJ2-2; the table's D call of TRBD1 was not tested on the DNA. TRBV21-1 is tagged as a pseudogene. The CDR3 spans 18 residues. The CDR3 DNA follows: TGTGCCAGCAGCGCCCCGGGACAGGGGCACGAGGACACCGGGGAGCTGTTTTTT. As protein: CASSAPGQGHEDTGELFF.

The chain employs TRBV14 and TRBJ2-2; no reliable D call. Trimming removed 4 bases from V and 8 bases from J, with 11 bases in between. Germline CDR1 SGHDN, CDR2 FVKESK. The length of the CDR3 is 13 residues. The CDR3 bases are TGTGCCAGCAGCCTCGCGGTCCCGGGGGAGCTGTTTTTT. Translating it yields CASSLAVPGELFF.

The chain employs TRBV2 and TRBJ1-4, with D tentatively TRBD1 (6 bases). CDR1 SNHLY and CDR2 FYNNEI come from the germline V gene. This CDR3 contains 15 residues. V lost 8 bases, J lost 8 bases, and 21 bases lay in between. CDR3 DNA: TGTGCCAGCGGACATCAACAGGGTCCCCCCGAAAAACTGTTTTTT. It specifies CASGHQQGPPEKLFF.

V gene TRBV9 combines with J gene TRBJ1-4, with D tentatively TRBD1 (5 bases). The V gene lost 0 bases and the J gene lost 1 base, with 10 bases spanning the gap. The CDR3 loop spans 16 amino acids. The germline V gene has CDR1 SGDLS and CDR2 YYNGEE. The CDR3 reads CASSVAGGRTNEKLFF. CDR3 DNA sequence: TGTGCCAGCAGCGTAGCGGGGGGTAGAACTAATGAAAAACTGTTTTTT.

The rearrangement uses TRBV5-1 and TRBJ2-7, with 8 bases matching TRBD1. This CDR3 comprises 13 residues. Germline CDR1 reads SGHRS; CDR2 reads YFSETQ. The V segment lost 4 bases and the J segment 1 base; nucleotides outside the gene matches: 1. DNA of the CDR3: TGCGCCAGCAGCAGGGACAGGTCCTACGAGCAGTACTTC. This gives the protein CASSRDRSYEQYF.

J is TRBJ1-2 and V is TRBV27; no reliable D call. The CDR3 has 12 residues. Deletions cut 2 bases from V and 8 bases from J, with 9 bases between. In germline, CDR1 is MNHEY, CDR2 SMNVEV (reference sequence). The CDR3 DNA follows: TGTGCCAGCAGTTTAAAGGGTGACGGCTACACCTTC. Translating it yields CASSLKGDGYTF.

The rearrangement joins TRBV7-2 to TRBJ2-2; D possibly uses TRBD1 or TRBD2 (6 bases each). V lost 3 bases, J lost 7 bases, and 21 bases lay in between. Germline assignment: CDR1 SGHTA and CDR2 FQGNSA. The CDR3 length is 17 residues. The CDR3 nucleotides are TGTGCCAGCAGCTTTTACGGGGGCGGAGGTGGAGGCGGGGAGCTGTTTTTT. This encodes CASSFYGGGGGGGELFF.

The J gene is TRBJ2-7, the V gene TRBV5-1; D is unresolved. The CDR3 is 13 residues long. V shed 1 base and J shed 3 bases, with 8 bases lying between them. Germline V gene lookup returns CDR1 SGHRS and CDR2 YFSETQ. CDR3 in amino acids: CASSLQDHYEQYF. The CDR3 DNA is TGCGCCAGCAGCTTGCAGGACCACTACGAGCAGTACTTC.

This sequence joins TRBV7-2 and TRBJ2-1; D remains unclear. The CDR3 contains 15 residues. V was clipped by 0 bases and J by 2 bases, with 8 bases between them. The germline gives CDR1 SGHTA, CDR2 FQGNSA. The CDR3 region is CASSLAEMTYNEQFF. The CDR3 bases are TGTGCCAGCAGCTTAGCGGAAATGACCTACAATGAGCAGTTCTTC.

This clone was picked up one time. The chain uses TRBV19 and TRBJ1-2; D is possibly TRBD1 (5 bases). Trimming shortened V by 5 bases and J by 8 bases, and 18 bases separated the two germline ends. Germline lookup yields CDR1 LNHDA and CDR2 SQIVND (reference sequence). The CDR3 runs 14 residues. The CDR3 region has the DNA TGTGCCAGTAGTTGGCAGGGAACCGAGGGGGGCTACACCTTC. It encodes CASSWQGTEGGYTF.

This clone occurred a few times. The chain couples TRBV7-3 to TRBJ1-1, with D possibly matching TRBD1 (6 bases). The CDR3 is made up of 14 amino acids. V was pared by 4 bases and J by 5 bases, with 14 bases between. Germline V gene lookup returns CDR1 SGHTA and CDR2 FQGTGA. CDR3 protein: CASSSRGEATEAFF. The CDR3 DNA follows: TGTGCCAGCAGCTCTAGGGGGGAAGCGACTGAAGCTTTCTTT.

This clone appeared once. This rearrangement joins TRBV10-2 to TRBJ1-2; D remains unclear. There are 13 residues in the CDR3. Germline loops: CDR1 WSHSY, CDR2 SAAADI. V dropped 3 bases and J dropped 7 bases, with 12 bases sitting between them. The chain's CDR3 is CASSDTVLGGYTF. CDR3 sequence (DNA): TGCGCCAGCAGTGACACGGTTTTGGGTGGCTACACCTTC.

This clone was seen a handful of times. The rearrangement links TRBV7-9 to TRBJ2-7; D gene uncertain. The V gene's germline CDR1 is SEHNR and CDR2 FQNEAQ (reference sequence). V lost 5 bases and J 3 bases, leaving 8 bases between the germline ends. This CDR3 is built from 12 residues. The CDR3 sequence: CASSPTGYEQYF. The DNA for the CDR3 is TGTGCCAGCAGCCCGACGGGCTACGAGCAGTACTTC.

The V gene is TRBV9, the J gene TRBJ1-2; TRBD1 might be the D (5 bases). Germline lookup yields CDR1 SGDLS and CDR2 YYNGEE. The CDR3 is 11 residues long. Between the trimmed V and J ends, which lost 3 bases and 8 bases, there was a span of 8 bases. Here the CDR3 DNA reads TGTGCCAGCAGCGCGACAGAAGGCTACACCTTC. The encoded protein is CASSATEGYTF.

The chain links TRBV9 to TRBJ2-1, with 10 bases fitting TRBD2. V was pared by 0 bases and J by 9 bases, with 6 bases of the junction left unmatched. The length of the CDR3 is 15 residues. Germline V gene sequence: CDR1 SGDLS, CDR2 YYNGEE. This chain's CDR3 is CASSVGLAGVGEQFF. The CDR3 bases are TGTGCCAGCAGCGTAGGTCTAGCGGGAGTAGGTGAGCAGTTCTTC.

This sequence joins TRBV5-5 and TRBJ2-3; D is unresolved. Trimming removed 0 bases from V and 4 bases from J, with 9 bases in between. Germline values: CDR1 SGHKS, CDR2 YYEKEE (reference sequence). CDR3 length: 14 amino acids. The CDR3 DNA reads TGTGCCAGCAGCTTGGCTCCAGGTTCAGATACGCAGTATTTT. As protein: CASSLAPGSDTQYF.

The rearrangement uses TRBV5-1 and TRBJ1-6, with a weak D call TRBD1 (5 bases). Trimming took 0 bases from V and 0 from J, leaving 7 bases between them. This CDR3 has 16 amino acids. Germline V gene data show CDR1 as SGHRS and CDR2 as YFSETQ. The CDR3 region has the DNA TGCGCCAGCAGCTTGGGACAGAACTCCTATAATTCACCCCTCCACTTT. It codes for CASSLGQNSYNSPLHF.

This clone appeared a single time. The chain has TRBV2 and TRBJ2-6, with D hard to call. Looked up from germline, CDR1 is SNHLY and CDR2 is FYNNEI. CDR3 length: 17 residues. The germline V and J ends were trimmed by 0 bases and 0 bases, with 9 bases remaining between them. CDR3 DNA sequence: TGTGCCAGCAGTGAAGCCCCTTTGGGCTCTGGGGCCAACGTCCTGACTTTC. Amino acids: CASSEAPLGSGANVLTF. Full variable domain (rest looked up from reference TRBV2 and TRBJ2-6): EPEVTQTPSHQVTQMGQEVILRCVPISNHLYFYWYRQILGQKVEFLVSFYNNEISEKSEIFDDQFSVERPDGSNFTLKIRSTKLEDSAMYFCASSEAPLGSGANVLTFGAGSRLTVL.